This TCR beta chain originates from a study of blood T cells in healthy people across ages. For the study at large: About one barcoded beta molecule was captured per two T cells (by template switching). Study-wide results and limits: It was held that diversity estimates obtained from one million T cells represented underestimates. Age advanced and TCR beta diversity per million T cells fell, roughly linearly.

Using a J-beta primer mix together with a sample-barcoded 5' primer, a second PCR was run for roughly 6 to 12 cycles. Every cDNA molecule bore a tag from a template-switch adaptor containing 12 random nucleotides. TCRdb recomputed calls from the 5' RACE reads with MiXCR, one row per CDR3 protein. The sample carries about 1.6 million distinct CDR3 sequences, about 32% recorded once. V was shortened by 4 bases and J by 1 base, with 16 bases between the two germline ends. CDR3 length: 16 residues. Germline V CDR1 and CDR2: SGHTA, FQGNSA. As for this clonotype: Its antigen is unidentified.

The sequencing input was blood. V is TRBV7-2 and J is TRBJ1-1; a possible D gene is TRBD1 (6 bases). This TCR was sampled from a woman in her thirties in good health. For the CDR3, the DNA is TGTGCCAGCAGCTACAAGGGTGGACAGACGAACACTGAAGCTTTCTTT. Protein: CASSYKGGQTNTEAFF.